Listed here are 22 T cell receptor beta chains from one sample, sequenced in a study of blood T cells in healthy people across ages. Using a J-beta primer mix together with a sample-barcoded 5' primer, a second PCR was run for roughly 6 to 12 cycles. TCRdb independently ran MiXCR on the 5' RACE reads; one entry per CDR3 protein. The sample has approximately 690,000 distinct CDR3 sequences; around 38% are singletons. The specimen was blood. These receptors all stem from a man aged 80 or over in good health.

This chain uses TRBV12-3 or TRBV12-4 with TRBJ2-3, with D perhaps matching TRBD2 (5 bases). Trimming left V 3 bases short and J 0 bases short, with 13 bases between. This CDR3 is 16 amino acids long. CDR3 residues: CASSFGLRASTDTQYF. CDR3 bases: TGTGCCAGCAGTTTTGGACTGAGAGCTAGCACAGATACGCAGTATTTT.

The chain couples TRBV6-2 or TRBV6-3 to TRBJ1-1; tentatively, D is TRBD1 (5 bases). V was clipped by 6 bases and J by 4 bases, with 15 bases between them. CDR1 and CDR2 (germline): MNHEY, SVGEGT. There are 14 residues in the CDR3. In nucleotides, the CDR3 is TGTGCCAGCAGCCAGACAGCCTGGTTCACTGAAGCTTTCTTT. Its translation: CASSQTAWFTEAFF.

The chain combines TRBV5-1 with TRBJ2-5; TRBD2 matches at 7 bases. The CDR3 has 11 amino acids. Germline V CDR1 and CDR2: SGHRS, YFSETQ. V lost 4 bases to trimming and J lost 13 bases; unmatched junction nucleotides: 7. The CDR3 coding sequence is TGCGCCAGCAGCACCGGACTAGAACGGTACTTC. Translation gives CASSTGLERYF.

The chain links TRBV10-3 to TRBJ2-1; D perhaps matches TRBD2 (6 bases). The CDR3 loop spans 14 amino acids. V was shortened by 6 bases and J by 8 bases, with 17 bases between the two germline ends. Germline assignment: CDR1 ENHRY and CDR2 SYGVKD. Here the CDR3 DNA reads TGTGCCATCAGCCAGGCCCTAGCGAGGGATGAGCAGTTCTTC. It codes for CAISQALARDEQFF.

This clonotype was observed a single time. The chain employs TRBV5-1 and TRBJ1-6; D call uncertain. CDR3 length: 15 residues. In germline, CDR1 is SGHRS, CDR2 YFSETQ. Trimming left V 0 bases short and J 8 bases short, with 12 bases between. CDR3 nucleotides: TGCGCCAGCAGCTTGGTAGGCCATTTGGATTCACCCCTCCACTTT. Translated: CASSLVGHLDSPLHF.

The J gene is TRBJ1-1, the V gene TRBV6-1; possible D gene TRBD1, 5 bases. CDR1 and CDR2 (germline): MNHNS, SASEGT. V shed 3 bases and J shed 1 base, with 9 bases lying between them. The CDR3 consists of 14 residues. This CDR3 is CASSEYGTNTEAFF. In DNA form, the CDR3 reads TGTGCCAGCAGTGAGTATGGGACGAACACTGAAGCTTTCTTT.

This clonotype was recorded at least ten times. The genes are TRBV28 and TRBJ1-2, with 7 bases that match TRBD1. V lost 6 bases and J lost 2; bases outside the gene matches: 6. CDR3 length: 14 amino acids. CDR1 is MDHEN and CDR2 is SYDVKM in the germline V gene. CDR3 loop: CASSLEQGNYGYTF. For the CDR3, the DNA is TGTGCCAGCAGCTTGGAACAGGGGAACTATGGCTACACCTTC.

The genes are TRBV20-1 and TRBJ1-5; 10 bases agree with TRBD1. The CDR3 runs 13 residues. Germline V lookup: CDR1 DFQATT, CDR2 SNEGSKA (reference sequence). V dropped 7 bases and J dropped 5; count of bases not matched to a gene: 5. CDR3: CSVPGQGYQPQHF. CDR3 DNA sequence: TGCAGTGTCCCGGGACAGGGGTATCAGCCCCAGCATTTT.

This clonotype was observed a handful of times. The chain combines TRBV4-1 with TRBJ2-1; D not certain. The ends were cut back, 0 bases at V and 0 bases at J, with 9 bases in the middle. The CDR3 totals 16 residues. Germline V lookup: CDR1 MGHRA, CDR2 YSYEKL. The CDR3 DNA is TGCGCCAGCAGCCAAGATTACACGAGCTCCTACAATGAGCAGTTCTTC. It yields the protein CASSQDYTSSYNEQFF.

This clonotype has just one count. V is TRBV12-3 or TRBV12-4 and J is TRBJ1-2; D might be TRBD1 (5 bases). Trimming removed 5 bases at V and 5 bases at J, with 15 bases between. The CDR3 is 14 residues long. CDR3 nucleotides: TGTGCCAGCAGTCGAGGGGCGATTGAATATGGCTACACCTTC. This encodes CASSRGAIEYGYTF.

The chain employs TRBV12-3 or TRBV12-4 and TRBJ2-4; TRBD1 aligns across 8 bases. The CDR3 is 22 amino acids. The V and J ends lost 5 bases and 9 bases, in that order; junction bases with no gene match: 33. CDR3 sequence (DNA): TGTGCCAGCAGTCTCCATAGTGATGACAGGGGTGGACCAAGCCAGCAAAAGGGCATTCAGTACTTC. It is translated as CASSLHSDDRGGPSQQKGIQYF.

This rearrangement joins TRBV15 to TRBJ2-3, with D uncertain. CDR3 size: 17 residues. V was cut by 0 bases and J by 2 bases, with 15 bases left in between. CDR1 and CDR2 from the germline V gene are LNHNV and YYDKDF (reference sequence). The CDR3 loop reads CATSRDLLRSATDTQYF. The CDR3 DNA reads TGTGCCACCAGCAGAGATCTACTCAGGTCGGCCACAGATACGCAGTATTTT.

The chain uses TRBV20-1 and TRBJ2-3; D not resolved. This CDR3 spans 15 amino acids. V shed 0 bases and J shed 1 base, with 11 bases lying between them. Germline V gives CDR1 DFQATT, CDR2 SNEGSKA (reference sequence). CDR3 sequence (DNA): TGCAGTGCTAGAGACCCCGGGCAGCGCACAGATACGCAGTATTTT. Its translation is CSARDPGQRTDTQYF.

This CDR3 reads CASSQDPATYRGRRNEQFF. In DNA form, the CDR3 reads TGCGCCAGCAGCCAAGACCCCGCCACTTACAGGGGGCGACGGAATGAGCAGTTCTTC. The genes are TRBV4-1 and TRBJ2-1, with 9 bases identical to TRBD1. The ends lost 0 bases at V and 7 bases at J; junction bases unmatched: 16. From germline, CDR1 is MGHRA and CDR2 YSYEKL. This CDR3 has 19 residues.

The chain uses TRBV6-6 and TRBJ1-2, with TRBD1 matching 10 bases. Germline V gene lookup returns CDR1 MNHNY and CDR2 SVGAGI (reference sequence). J was trimmed by 8 bases and V by 6 bases; bases with no gene match: 12. The CDR3 spans 15 residues. As DNA, the CDR3 is TGTGCCAGCAGCCAATTTGCCGGGACAGGGGACGGCTACACCTTC. Its translation is CASSQFAGTGDGYTF.

The CDR3 sequence: CASTLDPTSAYEQYF. Here the CDR3 DNA reads TGTGCCAGCACCCTTGACCCGACTAGCGCCTACGAGCAGTACTTC. The genes are TRBV7-2 and TRBJ2-7, with TRBD2 matching 8 bases. J lost 2 bases, V lost 7 bases, and 10 bases had no gene match. The CDR3 consists of 15 residues. CDR1 is SGHTA and CDR2 is FQGNSA in the germline V gene.

The CDR3 DNA reads TGTGCCAGCAGCTCTGAAAGATACAGGGACGGGAACACCGGGGAGCTGTTTTTT. Translated: CASSSERYRDGNTGELFF. The V call is TRBV5-6, the J call TRBJ2-2; perhaps TRBD1 as D (6 bases). V lost 3 bases, J lost 1 base, and 19 bases lay in between. This CDR3 has 18 residues. Germline CDR1 reads SGHDT; CDR2 reads YYEEEE. Drawing the rest from reference TRBV5-6 and TRBJ2-2, the complete variable domain is DAGVTQSPTHLIKTRGQQVTLRCSPKSGHDTVSWYQQALGQGPQFIFQYYEEEERQRGNFPDRFSGHQFPNYSSELNVNALLLGDSALYLCASSSERYRDGNTGELFFGEGSRLTVL.

This clonotype came up many times. This chain links TRBV20-1 with TRBJ2-3, with 16 bases identical to TRBD2. The J segment lost 6 bases and the V segment lost 0 bases, leaving 9 bases of the junction unmatched. Germline CDR1 and CDR2: DFQATT and SNEGSKA (reference sequence). The CDR3 runs to 18 residues. CDR3 region: CSARDPTGTSGRADTQYF. The CDR3 DNA is TGCAGTGCTAGAGATCCCACCGGGACTAGCGGGAGGGCGGATACGCAGTATTTT.

V is TRBV5-1 and J is TRBJ2-5; no clear D gene. This CDR3 has 16 amino acids. Trimming removed 4 bases at V and 5 bases at J, with 21 bases between. CDR1 is SGHRS, CDR2 YFSETQ, per germline. The CDR3 protein is CASSRLPGQDWETQYF. The CDR3 nucleotides read TGCGCCAGCAGCCGCCTACCGGGCCAGGATTGGGAGACCCAGTACTTC.

The chain links TRBV20-1 to TRBJ1-2; D not resolved. Germline assignment: CDR1 DFQATT and CDR2 SNEGSKA (reference sequence). The CDR3 spans 14 residues. The V gene lost 6 bases and the J gene lost 1 base, with 15 bases spanning the gap. CDR3 nucleotides: TGCAGTGCCCGAGAGGTACCCAGTAACTATGGCTACACCTTC. It yields the protein CSAREVPSNYGYTF.

The gene calls are TRBV4-1 and TRBJ2-3, with D tentatively TRBD2 (5 bases). The CDR3 length is 18 residues. CDR1 and CDR2 (germline): MGHRA, YSYEKL. The V gene lost 2 bases and the J gene lost 3 bases, with 21 bases spanning the gap. This chain's CDR3 is CASSQPAQGLDYTDTQYF. The DNA of the CDR3 is TGCGCCAGCAGCCAACCCGCCCAAGGACTGGATTATACAGATACGCAGTATTTT.

This clonotype was recorded a few times. This chain uses TRBV6-4 with TRBJ2-3, with 7 bases fitting TRBD2. Per the germline V gene, CDR1 is MRHNA and CDR2 is SNTAGT. The CDR3 totals 14 residues. V lost 2 bases to trimming and J lost 5 bases; unmatched junction nucleotides: 4. The CDR3 sequence: CASSDTLAGDTQYF. The CDR3, as DNA: TGTGCCAGCAGTGACACGTTAGCGGGAGATACGCAGTATTTT.